The rows below give T cell receptor beta chains drawn from one sample of a study of human T cells and chemical hapten exposure. TCRdb reanalysed the RACE reads using MiXCR and keeps one entry per CDR3 protein. Here the sample spans more than 95,000 distinct CDR3 sequences, under 35% being singletons. This material consisted of whole blood, taken in connection with sensitization to the hapten diphenylcyclopropenone (DPC). These receptors were collected from a man aged 35 to 55 with alopecia areata. Some clones in this sample may be carry-over from other donors' samples. Each CDR3 is given with its conserved first and last residue. Fields, in order: CDR3 DNA, CDR3 protein, D gene, V gene, CDR3 length, J gene, clone size. The D gene is left open where the match is weak. For some rows the clone size is stated as once, few or many, or as a class when expanded; others skip it.

cdr3_nt: TGCAGTGCTAGTGATAGCGGGAGTCTGGGCACAGATACGCAGTATTTT
cdr3_aa: CSASDSGSLGTDTQYF
d_call: TRBD2
v_call: TRBV20-1
cdr3_length: 16
j_call: TRBJ2-3
clone_size: few

cdr3_nt: TGTGCCTGGAGTCCGAAGGGGTTGGACGGCACAGATACGCAGTATTTT
cdr3_aa: CAWSPKGLDGTDTQYF
d_call: NA
v_call: TRBV30
cdr3_length: 16
j_call: TRBJ2-3
clone_size: few

cdr3_nt: TGCAGTGCTAGGCAGGGAGGAACTGAAGCTTTCTTT
cdr3_aa: CSARQGGTEAFF
d_call: NA
v_call: TRBV20-1
cdr3_length: 12
j_call: TRBJ1-1
clone_size: NA

cdr3_nt: TGCAGTGCTAGTAAGACAGGGTCCTTCACAGATACGCAGTATTTT
cdr3_aa: CSASKTGSFTDTQYF
d_call: TRBD1
v_call: TRBV20-1
cdr3_length: 15
j_call: TRBJ2-3
clone_size: NA

cdr3_nt: TGTGCCAGCAGCTTGACGGACTATTTGGGCTACACCTTC
cdr3_aa: CASSLTDYLGYTF
d_call: NA
v_call: TRBV5-4
cdr3_length: 13
j_call: TRBJ1-2
clone_size: NA

cdr3_nt: TGCGCCAGCAGCCAAGAATTAGAGTTGAACACTGAAGCTTTCTTT
cdr3_aa: CASSQELELNTEAFF
d_call: NA
v_call: TRBV4-1
cdr3_length: 15
j_call: TRBJ1-1
clone_size: NA

cdr3_nt: TGCGCCAGCAGCCAGGAACTAGTCACAGATACGCAGTATTTT
cdr3_aa: CASSQELVTDTQYF
d_call: NA
v_call: TRBV4-1
cdr3_length: 14
j_call: TRBJ2-3
clone_size: NA

cdr3_nt: TGTGCCACCAGCAGAGATGGGGGGGGAGAGACCCAGTACTTC
cdr3_aa: CATSRDGGGETQYF
d_call: TRBD2
v_call: TRBV15
cdr3_length: 14
j_call: TRBJ2-5
clone_size: few

cdr3_nt: TGTGCCAGCTCACCACAGAGTAGTGGGGGGAACACTGAAGCTTTCTTT
cdr3_aa: CASSPQSSGGNTEAFF
d_call: NA
v_call: TRBV18
cdr3_length: 16
j_call: TRBJ1-1
clone_size: few

cdr3_nt: TGTGCCAGCAGTTTATGGGGGCAGTCCACAGATACGCAGTATTTT
cdr3_aa: CASSLWGQSTDTQYF
d_call: NA
v_call: TRBV27
cdr3_length: 15
j_call: TRBJ2-3
clone_size: medium-sized

cdr3_nt: TGTGCCACCAGGGGAGCGGGAGCGGAGTACAATGAGCAGTTCTTC
cdr3_aa: CATRGAGAEYNEQFF
d_call: TRBD2
v_call: TRBV24-1
cdr3_length: 15
j_call: TRBJ2-1
clone_size: many

cdr3_nt: TGTGCCAGCAGTTTCGTCACCCTCGAACGCATAGATACGCAGTATTTT
cdr3_aa: CASSFVTLERIDTQYF
d_call: NA
v_call: TRBV28
cdr3_length: 16
j_call: TRBJ2-3
clone_size: few

cdr3_nt: TGTGCCAGCAGCCAAGATTCATCGGGGTTCTCCACCATATATTTT
cdr3_aa: CASSQDSSGFSTIYF
d_call: NA
v_call: TRBV3-1
cdr3_length: 15
j_call: TRBJ1-3
clone_size: NA

cdr3_nt: TGTGCCAGCAGTTTTATGGCGAACACCGGGGAGCTGTTTTTT
cdr3_aa: CASSFMANTGELFF
d_call: NA
v_call: TRBV27
cdr3_length: 14
j_call: TRBJ2-2
clone_size: NA

cdr3_nt: TGTGCCAGCAGCCCAGGGATTGCCAATAATTCACCCCTCCACTTT
cdr3_aa: CASSPGIANNSPLHF
d_call: NA
v_call: TRBV2
cdr3_length: 15
j_call: TRBJ1-6
clone_size: NA

cdr3_nt: TGTGCCAGCAGCCTGGCCAGGCGGGGGGTTGAGCAGTTCTTC
cdr3_aa: CASSLARRGVEQFF
d_call: TRBD2
v_call: TRBV11-1
cdr3_length: 14
j_call: TRBJ2-1
clone_size: few

cdr3_nt: TGTGCCAGCAGCTTAGGTCAGCGATCGGGCAACACCGGGGAGCTGTTTTTT
cdr3_aa: CASSLGQRSGNTGELFF
d_call: NA
v_call: TRBV7-2
cdr3_length: 17
j_call: TRBJ2-2
clone_size: few

cdr3_nt: TGTGCCAGCTCACCCTGGGACACTTCCATGAACACTGAAGCTTTCTTT
cdr3_aa: CASSPWDTSMNTEAFF
d_call: NA
v_call: TRBV18
cdr3_length: 16
j_call: TRBJ1-1
clone_size: NA

cdr3_nt: TGTGCCAGCAGCCTGGGAGTCATGGGCGAGCAGTACTTC
cdr3_aa: CASSLGVMGEQYF
d_call: NA
v_call: TRBV3-1
cdr3_length: 13
j_call: TRBJ2-7
clone_size: NA

cdr3_nt: TGTGCCAGCAGTTACTCGGCAGGGAAGGGGATACCGAACACTGAAGCTTTCTTT
cdr3_aa: CASSYSAGKGIPNTEAFF
d_call: NA
v_call: TRBV6-6
cdr3_length: 18
j_call: TRBJ1-1
clone_size: NA

cdr3_nt: TGTGCCAGCAGCCCTGCGGGAGGGAGGACAGATACGCAGTATTTT
cdr3_aa: CASSPAGGRTDTQYF
d_call: TRBD2
v_call: TRBV7-2
cdr3_length: 15
j_call: TRBJ2-3
clone_size: NA

cdr3_nt: TGTGCCACCAGCAGGGGCGGATGGCAGCCGGACACAGATACGCAGTATTTT
cdr3_aa: CATSRGGWQPDTDTQYF
d_call: NA
v_call: TRBV15
cdr3_length: 17
j_call: TRBJ2-3
clone_size: NA

cdr3_nt: TGTGCCAGCAGCGCTGCCGGACTTACGCAGTATTTT
cdr3_aa: CASSAAGLTQYF
d_call: NA
v_call: TRBV7-6
cdr3_length: 12
j_call: TRBJ2-3
clone_size: few

cdr3_nt: TGTGCCAGCAGCTTAGAGACTAGCGGGAGCAGATACAATGAGCAGTTCTTC
cdr3_aa: CASSLETSGSRYNEQFF
d_call: TRBD2
v_call: TRBV7-6
cdr3_length: 17
j_call: TRBJ2-1
clone_size: NA

cdr3_nt: TGTGCCAGCAGTATTGCTAGCGGGAGTGGGGGGAAAGAGACCCAGTACTTC
cdr3_aa: CASSIASGSGGKETQYF
d_call: TRBD2
v_call: TRBV6-1
cdr3_length: 17
j_call: TRBJ2-5
clone_size: NA

cdr3_nt: TGTGCCAGCAGTCCCCTCCGGACTAGCGGTGATACGCAGTATTTT
cdr3_aa: CASSPLRTSGDTQYF
d_call: TRBD2
v_call: TRBV12-3/TRBV12-4
cdr3_length: 15
j_call: TRBJ2-3
clone_size: NA

cdr3_nt: TGTGCCAGCAGCCAAGGACAGAACTATGGCTACACCTTC
cdr3_aa: CASSQGQNYGYTF
d_call: NA
v_call: TRBV11-2
cdr3_length: 13
j_call: TRBJ1-2
clone_size: few

cdr3_nt: TGTGCCAGCAGCTTAGAACGACAGACCTACGAGCAGTACTTC
cdr3_aa: CASSLERQTYEQYF
d_call: NA
v_call: TRBV7-2
cdr3_length: 14
j_call: TRBJ2-7
clone_size: few

cdr3_nt: TGCAGCGTTGGAGAAGGGGCTCAGCCCCAGCATTTT
cdr3_aa: CSVGEGAQPQHF
d_call: NA
v_call: TRBV29-1
cdr3_length: 12
j_call: TRBJ1-5
clone_size: NA

cdr3_nt: TGTGCCAGCAGCTTAGACAGTAGCGGGAGGGCCGGGAAGACCCAGTACTTC
cdr3_aa: CASSLDSSGRAGKTQYF
d_call: TRBD2
v_call: TRBV7-9
cdr3_length: 17
j_call: TRBJ2-5
clone_size: NA

cdr3_nt: TGTGCCAGCAAGGCTAGCGGGAGAAATACGCAGTATTTT
cdr3_aa: CASKASGRNTQYF
d_call: TRBD2
v_call: TRBV27
cdr3_length: 13
j_call: TRBJ2-3
clone_size: NA

cdr3_nt: TGTGCCAGCAACGGACCAAAATCATCCTACGAGCAGTACTTC
cdr3_aa: CASNGPKSSYEQYF
d_call: NA
v_call: TRBV6-5
cdr3_length: 14
j_call: TRBJ2-7
clone_size: NA

cdr3_nt: TGCAGCGTTTGGGGTGGGATTGATGAGCAGTTCTTC
cdr3_aa: CSVWGGIDEQFF
d_call: NA
v_call: TRBV29-1
cdr3_length: 12
j_call: TRBJ2-1
clone_size: NA

cdr3_nt: TGCGCCAGCAGCTTGATCGGGTTGGACACTGAAGCTTTCTTT
cdr3_aa: CASSLIGLDTEAFF
d_call: NA
v_call: TRBV5-1
cdr3_length: 14
j_call: TRBJ1-1
clone_size: NA

cdr3_nt: TGCGGTACGATCGGGGGGGCTGAGTCAGATACGCAGTATTTT
cdr3_aa: CGTIGGAESDTQYF
d_call: TRBD2
v_call: TRBV29-1
cdr3_length: 14
j_call: TRBJ2-3
clone_size: NA

cdr3_nt: TGTGCCAGCAGTGAAGCCTACTCCTACGAGCAGTACTTC
cdr3_aa: CASSEAYSYEQYF
d_call: NA
v_call: TRBV6-1
cdr3_length: 13
j_call: TRBJ2-7
clone_size: NA

cdr3_nt: TGTGCCATCAATCCTTCTAGCTTAACAGATACGCAGTATTTT
cdr3_aa: CAINPSSLTDTQYF
d_call: NA
v_call: TRBV10-3
cdr3_length: 14
j_call: TRBJ2-3
clone_size: NA

cdr3_nt: TGTGCCAGCAGTTTCGGGGCCACAACTAATGAAAAACTGTTTTTT
cdr3_aa: CASSFGATTNEKLFF
d_call: NA
v_call: TRBV12-3/TRBV12-4
cdr3_length: 15
j_call: TRBJ1-4
clone_size: few

cdr3_nt: TGTGCCAGCAGCCCTATGAAGTCTAGCACAGATACGCAGTATTTT
cdr3_aa: CASSPMKSSTDTQYF
d_call: NA
v_call: TRBV5-4
cdr3_length: 15
j_call: TRBJ2-3
clone_size: few

cdr3_nt: TGTGCCAGCAGTTACGGACAGGGGAGGGACATTCAGTACTTC
cdr3_aa: CASSYGQGRDIQYF
d_call: TRBD1
v_call: TRBV6-5
cdr3_length: 14
j_call: TRBJ2-4
clone_size: NA

cdr3_nt: TGTGCCAGCATCCTTCGGGAGTCCGGGGAGCTGTTTTTT
cdr3_aa: CASILRESGELFF
d_call: NA
v_call: TRBV12-3/TRBV12-4
cdr3_length: 13
j_call: TRBJ2-2
clone_size: NA

cdr3_nt: TGCGCCAGCAGCTTGGCCCAGCCTGCCGCGATGAGGCAGTACTTC
cdr3_aa: CASSLAQPAAMRQYF
d_call: NA
v_call: TRBV5-1
cdr3_length: 15
j_call: TRBJ2-7
clone_size: NA